One sample yielded the 24 T cell receptor beta chains listed below, sequenced in a study of shared clonotypes between healthy human individuals. Only in-frame clones appear in the TCRdb table, and some are missing; sequencing was by immunoSEQ multiplex PCR. This sample has some 2,100,000 clones; roughly 91% occur once, and the top ten carry about 1.5%. Naive CD8 cells comprised CD45RO-negative, CCR7-positively selected cells, excluding terminally differentiated effector memory CD45RA+ cells. The specimen sequenced was naive CD8+ T cells from PBMCs. These receptors were taken from a man aged 18 to 30 in good health. Some clones in this sample may be carry-over from other donors' samples.

The chain recombines TRBV28 with TRBJ1-5; D ambiguous. The CDR3 has 16 amino acids. V shed 3 bases and J shed 4 bases, with 16 bases lying between them. The germline V gene encodes CDR1 MDHEN and CDR2 SYDVKM. The CDR3 DNA sequence: TGTGCCAGCAGTTTGGCGGGGAATATGAAAAATCAGCCCCAGCATTTT. Amino acid sequence: CASSLAGNMKNQPQHF. The whole variable domain, remainder taken from reference TRBV28 and TRBJ1-5, is DVKVTQSSRYLVKRTGEKVFLECVQDMDHENMFWYRQDPGLGLRLIYFSYDVKMKEKGDIPEGYSVSREKKERFSLILESASTNQTSMYLCASSLAGNMKNQPQHFGDGTRLSIL.

The table lists this clone with a count of one. The rearrangement links TRBV7-2 to TRBJ2-5; no clear D. Germline loops: CDR1 SGHTA, CDR2 FQGNSA. CDR3 length: 13 residues. The V end lost 4 bases, the J end lost 0 bases, and 6 bases lay between the germline ends. CDR3 coding DNA: TGTGCCAGCAGCTCGTTTAACCAAGAGACCCAGTACTTC. Protein: CASSSFNQETQYF.

A word on this clone: Compared with germline, one end of the junction differs, possibly owing to a read error. This chain uses TRBV19 with TRBJ1-1; tentatively, D is TRBD1 (5 bases). The V gene's germline CDR1 is LNHDA and CDR2 SQIVND (reference sequence). This CDR3 has 15 amino acids. Written as DNA, the CDR3 is TGTGCCAGTAGTGAAGGAGGAGGGACCGCCGTCACTCCCGGCTTT. Its protein is CASSEGGGTAVTPGF.

The J gene is TRBJ1-1, the V gene TRBV7-7; unclear D gene. V was trimmed by 1 base and J by 6 bases, leaving 9 bases between them. Germline V gene lookup returns CDR1 SSHAT and CDR2 FNYEAQ (reference sequence). The CDR3 consists of 13 residues. The CDR3 nucleotides read TGTGCCAGCAGCTTAGACCGAGACTCTGAAGCTTTCTTT. Residues: CASSLDRDSEAFF. Filled out from reference TRBV7-7 and TRBJ1-1, the complete variable domain reads GAGVSQSPRYKVTKRGQDVTLRCDPISSHATLYWYQQALGQGPEFLTYFNYEAQPDKSGLPSDRFSAERPEGSISTLTIQRTEQRDSAMYRCASSLDRDSEAFFGQGTRLTVV.

The genes are TRBV4-3 and TRBJ1-1, with D possibly being TRBD1 (5 bases). This CDR3 is 15 amino acids long. Per the germline V gene, CDR1 is LGHNA and CDR2 is YSLEER. Trimming pared 3 bases from V and 11 bases from J, leaving 22 bases between. This CDR3 is CASSHTIQGGIDAFF. CDR3 nucleotide sequence: TGCGCCAGCAGCCATACTATTCAGGGCGGAATTGATGCTTTCTTT.

This chain joins TRBV9 and TRBJ1-3, with D possibly matching TRBD1 (5 bases). V was trimmed by 0 bases and J by 0 bases, leaving 13 bases between them. The CDR3 has 17 amino acids. CDR1 and CDR2 (germline): SGDLS, YYNGEE. The CDR3, as DNA: TGTGCCAGCAGCGTAGGGCCTTCCGACAGCTCTGGAAACACCATATATTTT. Its protein is CASSVGPSDSSGNTIYF.

This clone was seen a single time. The chain joins TRBV7-8 to TRBJ2-7; the match to TRBD2 covers 9 bases. The CDR3 runs 14 residues. V was clipped by 4 bases and J by 3 bases; unmatched bases: 4. Looked up from germline, CDR1 is SGHVS and CDR2 is FQNEAQ. CDR3 bases: TGTGCCAGCAGCTGGGGCGGGAGGGTCTACGAGCAGTACTTC. It is translated as CASSWGGRVYEQYF.

In regard to this clone: This specimen includes other DNA sequences encoding the same CDR3. This sequence joins TRBV5-1 and TRBJ2-7, with 9 nucleotides matching TRBD1. The CDR3 has 14 residues. V lost 2 bases and J lost 4; bases outside the gene matches: 4. Germline V gene lookup returns CDR1 SGHRS and CDR2 YFSETQ. For the CDR3, the DNA is TGCGCCAGCAGCTTCGGACAGGGGTCATACGAGCAGTACTTC. This codes for CASSFGQGSYEQYF.

This chain uses TRBV11-2 with TRBJ1-1, with D perhaps matching TRBD1 (6 bases). The CDR3 runs 16 residues. From germline, CDR1 is SGHAT and CDR2 FQNNGV. The germline V and J ends were trimmed by 4 bases and 0 bases, with 15 bases remaining between them. CDR3 DNA sequence: TGTGCCAGCAGCTCGGAAACCGGGACACTGAACACTGAAGCTTTCTTT. Its translation: CASSSETGTLNTEAFF.

The chain recombines TRBV13 with TRBJ2-7; D is perhaps TRBD1 (6 bases). The CDR3 runs 15 residues. Deletions cut 0 bases from V and 0 bases from J, with 9 bases between. CDR1 is PRHDT, CDR2 FYEKMQ, per germline (reference sequence). The CDR3 DNA follows: TGTGCCAGCAGCTTAGGTGTGACAGGCTCCTACGAGCAGTACTTC. It yields the protein CASSLGVTGSYEQYF.

The rearrangement joins TRBV28 to TRBJ2-7; possibly TRBD1 or TRBD2 for D (5 bases each). The V end lost 6 bases, the J end lost 2 bases, and 20 bases lay between the germline ends. CDR1 MDHEN and CDR2 SYDVKM come from the germline V gene. The CDR3 totals 16 residues. The DNA for the CDR3 is TGTGCCAGCAGCCTTCCCGGGACGTACCTTACCTACGAGCAGTACTTC. Protein: CASSLPGTYLTYEQYF.

This rearrangement joins TRBV12-5 to TRBJ1-3; possible D gene TRBD1, 6 bases. The CDR3 sequence is 16 residues long. Trimming cost V 3 bases and J 0 bases, with 12 bases left between them. Germline CDR1 is LGHNT and CDR2 is FRNRAP. The CDR3 protein is CASGFLTGLSGNTIYF. The DNA for the CDR3 is TGTGCTAGTGGTTTCCTGACAGGCCTCTCTGGAAACACCATATATTTT.

The rearrangement links TRBV9 to TRBJ1-1; tentative D call: TRBD1 (5 bases). The germline gives CDR1 SGDLS, CDR2 YYNGEE. The V end lost 0 bases, the J end lost 4 bases, and 10 bases lay between the germline ends. This CDR3 comprises 14 residues. CDR3 in amino acids: CASSVGGKGTEAFF. The CDR3 region has the DNA TGTGCCAGCAGCGTAGGGGGGAAGGGCACTGAAGCTTTCTTT.

This chain connects TRBV19 to TRBJ2-2, with D perhaps given as TRBD1 or TRBD2 (5 bases each). The germline V gene has CDR1 LNHDA and CDR2 SQIVND (reference sequence). Trimming removed 5 bases from V and 5 bases from J, with 12 bases in between. This CDR3 spans 14 amino acids. CDR3 residues: CASSWGRGTGELFF. Written as DNA, the CDR3 is TGTGCCAGTAGTTGGGGCAGAGGGACCGGGGAGCTGTTTTTT. Filled out from reference TRBV19 and TRBJ2-2, the complete variable domain reads DGGITQSPKYLFRKEGQNVTLSCEQNLNHDAMYWYRQDPGQGLRLIYYSQIVNDFQKGDIAEGYSVSREKKESFPLTVTSAQKNPTAFYLCASSWGRGTGELFFGEGSRLTVL.

This clone is a singleton in its sample. The chain recombines TRBV5-6 with TRBJ2-2; 11 bases line up with TRBD1. The CDR3 is made up of 18 amino acids. CDR1 is SGHDT and CDR2 is YYEEEE in the germline V gene. Trimming removed 4 bases from V and 6 bases from J; junction bases left unmatched: 14. CDR3 DNA sequence: TGTGCCAGCAGCGGCCAATTTGAGGACAGGGGGCGTCCCGGGGAGCTGTTTTTT. This sequence encodes CASSGQFEDRGRPGELFF. Variable domain in full (rest from reference TRBV5-6 and TRBJ2-2): DAGVTQSPTHLIKTRGQQVTLRCSPKSGHDTVSWYQQALGQGPQFIFQYYEEEERQRGNFPDRFSGHQFPNYSSELNVNALLLGDSALYLCASSGQFEDRGRPGELFFGEGSRLTVL.

This chain joins TRBV2 and TRBJ2-1; 8 bases are a match to TRBD2. Trimming cost V 2 bases and J 5 bases; bases outside gene matches: 8. Germline V CDR1 and CDR2: SNHLY, FYNNEI. CDR3 length equals 16 residues. As DNA, the CDR3 is TGTGCCAGCAGTGAACGTGGCGGTAGCGGGAACAATGAGCAGTTCTTC. Translation: CASSERGGSGNNEQFF. The full variable domain, completed using reference TRBV2 and TRBJ2-1, is EPEVTQTPSHQVTQMGQEVILRCVPISNHLYFYWYRQILGQKVEFLVSFYNNEISEKSEIFDDQFSVERPDGSNFTLKIRSTKLEDSAMYFCASSERGGSGNNEQFFGPGTRLTVL.

The chain recombines TRBV11-2 with TRBJ1-2, with D perhaps matching TRBD1 (5 bases). Germline V gene sequence: CDR1 SGHAT, CDR2 FQNNGV. Trimming left V 5 bases short and J 6 bases short, with 13 bases between. The CDR3 has 13 residues. The CDR3 spells CASSPGAVNGYTF. The CDR3 DNA sequence: TGTGCCAGCAGCCCCGGGGCGGTGAATGGCTACACCTTC. Filled out from reference TRBV11-2 and TRBJ1-2, the complete variable domain reads EAGVAQSPRYKIIEKRQSVAFWCNPISGHATLYWYQQILGQGPKLLIQFQNNGVVDDSQLPKDRFSAERLKGVDSTLKIQPAKLEDSAVYLCASSPGAVNGYTFGSGTRLTVV.

In regard to this clone: In the same sample, other DNA sequences code for this CDR3. The chain links TRBV5-4 to TRBJ2-7; no firm D call. Germline V CDR1 and CDR2: SGHNT, YYREEE (reference sequence). V was trimmed by 0 bases and J by 7 bases, leaving 5 bases between them. CDR3 length equals 11 residues. CDR3 residues: CASSLAAEQYF. Written as DNA, the CDR3 is TGTGCCAGCAGCTTGGCGGCAGAGCAGTACTTC.

Comment on this clone: The identical CDR3 is also encoded by other nucleotide sequences in the sample. The chain recombines TRBV4-1 with TRBJ2-7; no reliable D call. The germline V gene has CDR1 MGHRA and CDR2 YSYEKL. The CDR3 contains 14 residues. Between the trimmed V and J ends, which lost 0 bases and 3 bases, there was a span of 9 bases. CDR3 in DNA: TGCGCCAGCAGCCAAGATCTAGGTCTCTACGAGCAGTACTTC. Amino acids: CASSQDLGLYEQYF.

The chain has TRBV7-3 and TRBJ1-1; tentatively, D is TRBD1 (5 bases). The CDR3 covers 15 residues. Trimming stripped 4 bases from V and 0 bases from J, with 12 bases between. CDR1 and CDR2 (germline): SGHTA, FQGTGA. The CDR3 loop reads CASSSTGTLNTEAFF. DNA of the CDR3: TGTGCCAGCAGCTCAACAGGCACCCTGAACACTGAAGCTTTCTTT.

This clone was detected only once. The chain uses TRBV16 and TRBJ2-3; D uncertain. The CDR3 runs to 13 residues. V was trimmed by 9 bases and J by 7 bases, leaving 17 bases between them. The germline V gene encodes CDR1 KGHSY and CDR2 FQNENV. CDR3 in amino acids: CASTPSEMNTQYF. Written as DNA, the CDR3 is TGTGCCAGTACGCCCTCGGAGATGAATACGCAGTATTTT.

The rearrangement uses TRBV5-4 and TRBJ2-2; D remains ambiguous. This CDR3 comprises 14 residues. V was trimmed by 1 base and J by 4 bases, leaving 8 bases between them. Germline loops: CDR1 SGHNT, CDR2 YYREEE (reference sequence). CDR3 amino acids: CASSLLGPTGELFF. CDR3 coding DNA: TGTGCCAGCAGCTTGTTGGGCCCCACCGGGGAGCTGTTTTTT.

The chain has TRBV28 and TRBJ2-2, with D possibly TRBD2 on 6 matching bases. This CDR3 is 17 amino acids long. The germline CDR1 and CDR2 sequences are MDHEN and SYDVKM. V lost 5 bases and J lost 5, with 21 bases in between. CDR3 region: CASSIRADMEGTGELFF. Written as DNA, the CDR3 is TGTGCCAGCAGTATCCGAGCCGACATGGAGGGAACCGGGGAGCTGTTTTTT.

This chain joins TRBV5-6 and TRBJ1-2, with D possibly being TRBD1 (6 bases). The V end lost 4 bases, the J end lost 4 bases, and 11 bases lay between the germline ends. The CDR3 has 13 amino acids. Germline CDR1 reads SGHDT; CDR2 reads YYEEEE. CDR3 residues: CASSQTGPYGYTF. The CDR3 region has the DNA TGTGCCAGCAGCCAGACAGGTCCCTATGGCTACACCTTC.